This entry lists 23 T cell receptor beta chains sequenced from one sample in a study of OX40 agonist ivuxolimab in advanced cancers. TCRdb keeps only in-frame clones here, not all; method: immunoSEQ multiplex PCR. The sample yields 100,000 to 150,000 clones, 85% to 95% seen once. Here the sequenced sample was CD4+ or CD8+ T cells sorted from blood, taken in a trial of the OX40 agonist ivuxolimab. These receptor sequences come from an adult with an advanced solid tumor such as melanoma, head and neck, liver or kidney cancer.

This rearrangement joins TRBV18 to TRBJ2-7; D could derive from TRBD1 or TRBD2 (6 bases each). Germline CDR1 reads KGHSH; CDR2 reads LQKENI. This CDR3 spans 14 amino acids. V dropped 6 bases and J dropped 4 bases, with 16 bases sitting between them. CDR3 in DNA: TGTGCCAGCTCCCCTGGAGTAGGGGGGTACGAGCAGTACTTC. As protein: CASSPGVGGYEQYF. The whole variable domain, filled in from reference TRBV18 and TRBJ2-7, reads NAGVMQNPRHLVRRRGQEARLRCSPMKGHSHVYWYRQLPEEGLKFMVYLQKENIIDESGMPKERFSAEFPKEGPSILRIQQVVRGDSAAYFCASSPGVGGYEQYFGPGTRLTVT.

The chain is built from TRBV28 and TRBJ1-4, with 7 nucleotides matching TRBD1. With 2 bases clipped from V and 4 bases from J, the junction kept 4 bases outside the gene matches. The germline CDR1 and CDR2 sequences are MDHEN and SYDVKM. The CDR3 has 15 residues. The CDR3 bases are TGTGCCAGCAGTTTAAGGGACAGCTATAATGAAAAACTGTTTTTT. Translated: CASSLRDSYNEKLFF.

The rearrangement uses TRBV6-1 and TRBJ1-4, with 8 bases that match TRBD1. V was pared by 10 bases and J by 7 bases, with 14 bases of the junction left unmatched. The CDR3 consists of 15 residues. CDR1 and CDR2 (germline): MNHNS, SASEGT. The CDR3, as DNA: TGTGCCACCTCAGGGGGCGGGATGATAGCTGAAAAACTGTTTTTT. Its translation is CATSGGGMIAEKLFF.

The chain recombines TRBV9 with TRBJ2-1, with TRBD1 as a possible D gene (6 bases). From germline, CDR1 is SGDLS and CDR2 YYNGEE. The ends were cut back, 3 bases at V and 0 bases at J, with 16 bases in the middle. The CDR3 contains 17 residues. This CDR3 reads CASSAPSRGLSYNEQFF. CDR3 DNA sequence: TGTGCCAGCAGCGCCCCTTCCAGGGGCCTCTCCTACAATGAGCAGTTCTTC.

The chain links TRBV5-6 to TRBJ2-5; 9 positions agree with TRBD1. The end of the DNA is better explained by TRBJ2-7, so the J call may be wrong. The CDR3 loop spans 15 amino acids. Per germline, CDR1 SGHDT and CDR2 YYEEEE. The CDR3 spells CASSLFRDRAYEQYF. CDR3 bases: TGTGCCAGCAGCTTGTTCCGGGACAGGGCCTACGAGCAGTACTTC.

The CDR3 here is CASSLIEGSYEQYF. For the CDR3, the DNA is TGTGCCAGCAGCTTAATCGAGGGCTCCTACGAGCAGTACTTC. The genes are TRBV7-9 and TRBJ2-7, with TRBD2 as a possible D gene (5 bases). The V gene's germline CDR1 is SEHNR and CDR2 FQNEAQ (reference sequence). V was cut by 2 bases and J by 0 bases, with 8 bases left in between. This CDR3 is built from 14 residues. Combining the CDR3 with reference TRBV7-9 and TRBJ2-7 gives the whole variable domain DTGVSQNPRHKITKRGQNVTFRCDPISEHNRLYWYRQTLGQGPEFLTYFQNEAQLEKSRLLSDRFSAERPKGSFSTLEIQRTEQGDSAMYLCASSLIEGSYEQYFGPGTRLTVT.

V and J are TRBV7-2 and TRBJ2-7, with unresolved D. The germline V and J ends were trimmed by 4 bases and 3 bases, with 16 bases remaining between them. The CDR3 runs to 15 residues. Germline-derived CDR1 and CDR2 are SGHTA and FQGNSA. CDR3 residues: CASSSFDDNNYEQYF. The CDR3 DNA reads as TGTGCCAGCAGCTCGTTTGACGACAACAACTACGAGCAGTACTTC.

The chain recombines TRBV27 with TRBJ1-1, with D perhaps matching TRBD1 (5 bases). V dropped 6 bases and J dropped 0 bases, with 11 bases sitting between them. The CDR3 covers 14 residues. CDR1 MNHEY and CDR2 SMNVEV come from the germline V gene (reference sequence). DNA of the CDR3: TGTGCCAGCAGGCTACAGGATGTGAACACTGAAGCTTTCTTT. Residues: CASRLQDVNTEAFF.

CDR3 nucleotides: TGTGCCAGCAGCTTAGTAGGGGATACGCAGTATTTT. It encodes CASSLVGDTQYF. The V gene is TRBV7-3, the J gene TRBJ2-3; D is ambiguous. This CDR3 contains 12 residues. V was cut by 2 bases and J by 6 bases, with 6 bases left in between. The germline CDR1 and CDR2 sequences are SGHTA and FQGTGA. Looking up the rest from reference TRBV7-3 and TRBJ2-3 gives the full variable domain: GAGVSQTPSNKVTEKGKYVELRCDPISGHTALYWYRQSLGQGPEFLIYFQGTGAADDSGLPNDRFFAVRPEGSVSTLKIQRTERGDSAVYLCASSLVGDTQYFGPGTRLTVL.

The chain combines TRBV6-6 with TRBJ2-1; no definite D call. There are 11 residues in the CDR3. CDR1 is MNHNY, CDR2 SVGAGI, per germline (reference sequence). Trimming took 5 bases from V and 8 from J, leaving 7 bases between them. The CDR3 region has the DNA TGTGCCAGCAGTAAACAACATGAGCAGTTCTTC. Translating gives CASSKQHEQFF.

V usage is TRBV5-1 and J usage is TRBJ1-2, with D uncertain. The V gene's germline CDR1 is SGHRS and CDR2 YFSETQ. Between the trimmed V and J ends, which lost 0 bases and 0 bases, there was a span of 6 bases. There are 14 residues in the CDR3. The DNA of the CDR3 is TGCGCCAGCAGCTTGGGCACCACTAACTATGGCTACACCTTC. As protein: CASSLGTTNYGYTF.

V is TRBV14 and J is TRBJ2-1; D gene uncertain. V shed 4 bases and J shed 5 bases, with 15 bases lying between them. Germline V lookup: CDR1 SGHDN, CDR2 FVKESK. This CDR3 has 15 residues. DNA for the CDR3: TGTGCCAGCAGCCCTCTAGGCTTAGCCGACAATGAGCAGTTCTTC. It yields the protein CASSPLGLADNEQFF.

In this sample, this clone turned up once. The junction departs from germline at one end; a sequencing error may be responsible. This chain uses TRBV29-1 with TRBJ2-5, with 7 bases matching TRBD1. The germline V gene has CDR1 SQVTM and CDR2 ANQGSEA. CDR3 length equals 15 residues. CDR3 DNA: TGCGGCGTTGTAGAGGGGGCGCGGTCGGTGGAGACCCAGTACTTC. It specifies CGVVEGARSVETQYF.

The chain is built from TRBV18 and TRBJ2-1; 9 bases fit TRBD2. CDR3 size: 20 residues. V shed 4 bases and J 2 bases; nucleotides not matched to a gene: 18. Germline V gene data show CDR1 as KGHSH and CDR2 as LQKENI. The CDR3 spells CASSLQSGLATGGAYNEQFF. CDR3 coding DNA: TGTGCCAGCTCACTCCAGTCGGGACTAGCAACTGGAGGGGCCTACAATGAGCAGTTCTTC. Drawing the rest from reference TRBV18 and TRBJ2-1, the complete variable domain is NAGVMQNPRHLVRRRGQEARLRCSPMKGHSHVYWYRQLPEEGLKFMVYLQKENIIDESGMPKERFSAEFPKEGPSILRIQQVVRGDSAAYFCASSLQSGLATGGAYNEQFFGPGTRLTVL.

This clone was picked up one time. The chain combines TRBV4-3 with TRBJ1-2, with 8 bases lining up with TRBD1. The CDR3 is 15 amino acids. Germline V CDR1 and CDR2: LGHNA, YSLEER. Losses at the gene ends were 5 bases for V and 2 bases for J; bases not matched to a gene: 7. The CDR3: CASSLRTGSNYGYTF. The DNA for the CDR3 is TGCGCCAGCAGCTTGCGGACAGGGTCCAACTATGGCTACACCTTC.

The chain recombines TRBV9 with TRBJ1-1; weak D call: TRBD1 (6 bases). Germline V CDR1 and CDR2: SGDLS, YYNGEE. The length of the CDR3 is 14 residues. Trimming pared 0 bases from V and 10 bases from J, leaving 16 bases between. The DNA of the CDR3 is TGTGCCAGCAGCGTAGATGGGGGCTCAAAAGGAGCTTTCTTT. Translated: CASSVDGGSKGAFF.

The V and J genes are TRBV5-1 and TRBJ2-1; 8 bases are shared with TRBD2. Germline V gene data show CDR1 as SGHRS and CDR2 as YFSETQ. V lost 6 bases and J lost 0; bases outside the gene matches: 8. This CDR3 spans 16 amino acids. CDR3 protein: CASTYLAGLSYNEQFF. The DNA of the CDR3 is TGCGCCAGCACCTACCTAGCGGGTCTCTCCTACAATGAGCAGTTCTTC.

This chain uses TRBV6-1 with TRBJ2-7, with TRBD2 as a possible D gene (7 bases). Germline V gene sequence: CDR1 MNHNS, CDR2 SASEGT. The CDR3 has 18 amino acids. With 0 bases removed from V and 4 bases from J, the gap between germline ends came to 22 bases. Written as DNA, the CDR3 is TGTGCCAGCAGTGAAGCGTCCCCAGGGGCGGGAGTTAATTACGAGCAGTACTTC. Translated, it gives CASSEASPGAGVNYEQYF.

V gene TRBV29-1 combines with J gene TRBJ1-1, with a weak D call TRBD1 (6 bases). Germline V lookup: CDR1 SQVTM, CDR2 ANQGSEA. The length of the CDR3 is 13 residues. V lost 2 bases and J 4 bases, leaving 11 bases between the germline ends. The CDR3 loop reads CSVEPSQGTEAFF. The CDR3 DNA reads TGCAGCGTTGAACCCTCACAGGGCACTGAAGCTTTCTTT.

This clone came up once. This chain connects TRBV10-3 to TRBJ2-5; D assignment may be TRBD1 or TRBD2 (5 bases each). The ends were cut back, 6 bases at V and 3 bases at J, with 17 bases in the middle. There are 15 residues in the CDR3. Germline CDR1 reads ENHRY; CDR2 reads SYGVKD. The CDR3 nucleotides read TGTGCCATCAGGGCCGCCGGGGCCGGCGAAGAGACCCAGTACTTC. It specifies CAIRAAGAGEETQYF.

The CDR3 nucleotides are TGTGCCAGCAGCCAAGCCGGGGTCTCTGGAAACACCATATATTTT. This sequence encodes CASSQAGVSGNTIYF. This rearrangement joins TRBV7-9 to TRBJ1-3; D unresolved. This CDR3 comprises 15 residues. The germline V gene encodes CDR1 SEHNR and CDR2 FQNEAQ (reference sequence). Trimming removed 5 bases at V and 0 bases at J, with 11 bases between. Drawing the rest from reference TRBV7-9 and TRBJ1-3, the complete variable domain is DTGVSQNPRHKITKRGQNVTFRCDPISEHNRLYWYRQTLGQGPEFLTYFQNEAQLEKSRLLSDRFSAERPKGSFSTLEIQRTEQGDSAMYLCASSQAGVSGNTIYFGEGSWLTVV.

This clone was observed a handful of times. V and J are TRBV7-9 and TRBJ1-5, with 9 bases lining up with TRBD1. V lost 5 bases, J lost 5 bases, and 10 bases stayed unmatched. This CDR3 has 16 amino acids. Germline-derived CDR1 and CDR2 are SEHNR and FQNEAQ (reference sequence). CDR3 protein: CASSPLGTGKDQPQHF. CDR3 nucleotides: TGTGCCAGCAGCCCACTGGGGACAGGGAAGGATCAGCCCCAGCATTTT.

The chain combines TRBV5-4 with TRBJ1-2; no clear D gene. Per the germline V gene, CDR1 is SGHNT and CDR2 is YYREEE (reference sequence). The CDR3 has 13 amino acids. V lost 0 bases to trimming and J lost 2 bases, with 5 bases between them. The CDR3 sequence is CASSLVGNYGYTF. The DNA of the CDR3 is TGTGCCAGCAGCTTGGTCGGCAACTATGGCTACACCTTC.